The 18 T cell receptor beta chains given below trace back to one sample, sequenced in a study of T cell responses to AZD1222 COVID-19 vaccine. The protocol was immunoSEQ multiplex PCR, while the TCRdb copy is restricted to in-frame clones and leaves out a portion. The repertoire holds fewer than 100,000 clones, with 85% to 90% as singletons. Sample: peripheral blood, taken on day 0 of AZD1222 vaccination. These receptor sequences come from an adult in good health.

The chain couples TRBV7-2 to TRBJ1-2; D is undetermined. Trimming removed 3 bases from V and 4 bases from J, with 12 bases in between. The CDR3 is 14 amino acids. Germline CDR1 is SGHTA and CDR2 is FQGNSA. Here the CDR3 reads CASSFEDWGYGYTF. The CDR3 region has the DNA TGTGCCAGCAGCTTTGAGGATTGGGGCTATGGCTACACCTTC.

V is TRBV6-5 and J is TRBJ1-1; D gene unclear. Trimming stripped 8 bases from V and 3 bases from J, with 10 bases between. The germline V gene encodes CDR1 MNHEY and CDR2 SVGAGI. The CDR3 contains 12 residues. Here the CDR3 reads CASQERDTEAFF. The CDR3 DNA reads TGTGCCAGCCAGGAGAGGGACACTGAAGCTTTCTTT.

CDR3 protein: CASSVTHGGAFGELFF. CDR3 DNA sequence: TGTGCCAGCAGCGTAACCCATGGGGGGGCCTTCGGGGAGCTGTTTTTT. J is TRBJ2-2 and V is TRBV9, with TRBD2 as a possible D gene (7 bases). This CDR3 is built from 16 residues. Trimming pared 1 base from V and 7 bases from J, leaving 17 bases between. Germline assignment: CDR1 SGDLS and CDR2 YYNGEE.

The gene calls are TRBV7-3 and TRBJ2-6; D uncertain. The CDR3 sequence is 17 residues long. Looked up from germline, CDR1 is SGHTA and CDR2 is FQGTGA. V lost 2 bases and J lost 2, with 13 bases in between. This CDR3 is CASSLGLGRAGANVLTF. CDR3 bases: TGTGCCAGCAGCTTAGGATTAGGTAGGGCTGGGGCCAACGTCCTGACTTTC.

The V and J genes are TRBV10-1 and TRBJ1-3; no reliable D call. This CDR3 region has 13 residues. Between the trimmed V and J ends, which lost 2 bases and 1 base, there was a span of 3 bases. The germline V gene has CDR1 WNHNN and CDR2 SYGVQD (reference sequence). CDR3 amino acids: CASSEASGNTIYF. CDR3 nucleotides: TGCGCCAGCAGTGAGGCGTCTGGAAACACCATATATTTT.

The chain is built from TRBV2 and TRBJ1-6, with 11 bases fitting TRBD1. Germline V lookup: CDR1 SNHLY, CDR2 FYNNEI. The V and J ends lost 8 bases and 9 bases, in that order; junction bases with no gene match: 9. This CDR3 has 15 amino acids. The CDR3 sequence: CASGVWDRGGSPLHF. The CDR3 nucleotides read TGTGCCAGCGGGGTCTGGGACAGGGGGGGTTCACCCCTCCACTTT.

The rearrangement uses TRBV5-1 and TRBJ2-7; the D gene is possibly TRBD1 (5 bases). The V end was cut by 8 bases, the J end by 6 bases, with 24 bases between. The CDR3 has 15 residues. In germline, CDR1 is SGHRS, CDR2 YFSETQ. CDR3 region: CASRPGPERLPEQYF. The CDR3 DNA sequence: TGCGCCAGTAGACCAGGGCCGGAACGTCTTCCCGAGCAGTACTTC.

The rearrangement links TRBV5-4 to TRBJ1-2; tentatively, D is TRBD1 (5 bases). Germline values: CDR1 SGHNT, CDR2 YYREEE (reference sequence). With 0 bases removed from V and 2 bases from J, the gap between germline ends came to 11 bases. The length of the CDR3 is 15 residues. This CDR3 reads CASSLGTDSNYGYTF. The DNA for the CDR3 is TGTGCCAGCAGCTTGGGGACCGACAGCAACTATGGCTACACCTTC.

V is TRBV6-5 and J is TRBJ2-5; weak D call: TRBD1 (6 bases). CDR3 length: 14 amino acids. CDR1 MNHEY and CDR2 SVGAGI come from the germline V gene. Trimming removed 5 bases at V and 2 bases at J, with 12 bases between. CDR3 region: CASSITGKQETQYF. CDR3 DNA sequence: TGTGCCAGCAGTATAACAGGGAAGCAAGAGACCCAGTACTTC.

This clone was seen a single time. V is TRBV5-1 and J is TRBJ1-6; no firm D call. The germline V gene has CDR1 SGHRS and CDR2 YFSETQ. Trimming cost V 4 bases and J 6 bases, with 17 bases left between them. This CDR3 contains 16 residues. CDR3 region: CASSRAQSGLNSPLHF. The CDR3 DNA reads TGCGCCAGCAGCCGCGCCCAATCAGGTCTTAATTCACCCCTCCACTTT.

In nucleotides, the CDR3 is TGCGCCAGCAGCTGGGACAGCTATGGCTACACCTTC. Translating it yields CASSWDSYGYTF. The chain joins TRBV5-1 to TRBJ1-2; TRBD1 agrees at 7 bases. The V segment lost 3 bases and the J segment 4 bases; nucleotides outside the gene matches: 0. CDR3 size: 12 residues. The germline CDR1 and CDR2 sequences are SGHRS and YFSETQ. The variable domain in full, completed from reference TRBV5-1 and TRBJ1-2, reads KAGVTQTPRYLIKTRGQQVTLSCSPISGHRSVSWYQQTPGQGLQFLFEYFSETQRNKGNFPGRFSGRQFSNSRSEMNVSTLELGDSALYLCASSWDSYGYTFGSGTRLTVV.

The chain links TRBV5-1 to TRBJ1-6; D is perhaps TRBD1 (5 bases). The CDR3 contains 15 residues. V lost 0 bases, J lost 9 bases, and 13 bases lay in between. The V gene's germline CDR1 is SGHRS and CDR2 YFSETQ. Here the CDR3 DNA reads TGCGCCAGCAGCTTGGATGGAGGGGCGAGTTCACCCCTCCACTTT. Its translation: CASSLDGGASSPLHF.

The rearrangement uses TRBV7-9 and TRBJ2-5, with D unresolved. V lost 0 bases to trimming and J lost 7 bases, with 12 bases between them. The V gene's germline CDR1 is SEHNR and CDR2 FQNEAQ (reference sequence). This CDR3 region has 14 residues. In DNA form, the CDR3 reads TGTGCCAGCAGCTTAGCGGTCGCAAGATGGACCCAGTACTTC. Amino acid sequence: CASSLAVARWTQYF.

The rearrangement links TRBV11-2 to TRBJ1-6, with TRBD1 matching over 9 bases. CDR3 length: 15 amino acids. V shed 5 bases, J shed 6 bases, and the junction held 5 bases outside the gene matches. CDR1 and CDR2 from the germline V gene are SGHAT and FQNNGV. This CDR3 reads CASSTSTGGNSPLHF. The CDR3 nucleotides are TGTGCCAGCAGCACCTCGACAGGGGGTAATTCACCCCTCCACTTT.

The CDR3 coding sequence is TGTGCCAGCAGTGAAGTGATACAGGGTCAGCCCCAGCATTTT. It yields the protein CASSEVIQGQPQHF. This rearrangement joins TRBV2 to TRBJ1-5; D is perhaps TRBD1 (6 bases). Germline V gives CDR1 SNHLY, CDR2 FYNNEI. This CDR3 is 14 amino acids long. V shed 1 base and J shed 6 bases, with 10 bases lying between them.

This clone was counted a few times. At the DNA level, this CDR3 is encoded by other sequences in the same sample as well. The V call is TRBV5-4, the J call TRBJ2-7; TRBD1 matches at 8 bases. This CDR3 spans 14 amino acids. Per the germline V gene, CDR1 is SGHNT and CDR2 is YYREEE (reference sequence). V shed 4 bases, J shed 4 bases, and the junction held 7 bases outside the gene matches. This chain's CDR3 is CASSRGTGSYEQYF. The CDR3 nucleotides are TGTGCCAGCAGCCGAGGGACAGGAAGTTACGAGCAGTACTTC.

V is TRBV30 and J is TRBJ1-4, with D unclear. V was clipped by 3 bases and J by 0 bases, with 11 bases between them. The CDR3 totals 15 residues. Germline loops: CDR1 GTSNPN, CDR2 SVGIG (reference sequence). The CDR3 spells CAWSGPPATNEKLFF. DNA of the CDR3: TGTGCCTGGAGCGGACCCCCAGCAACTAATGAAAAACTGTTTTTT.

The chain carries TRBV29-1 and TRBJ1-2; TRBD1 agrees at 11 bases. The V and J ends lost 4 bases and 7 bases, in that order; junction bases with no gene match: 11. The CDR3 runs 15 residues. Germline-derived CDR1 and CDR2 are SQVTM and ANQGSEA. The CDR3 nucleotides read TGCAGCGTTGCGTCCCGGACAGGGGGCCTCTCTGGCTACACCTTC. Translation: CSVASRTGGLSGYTF.